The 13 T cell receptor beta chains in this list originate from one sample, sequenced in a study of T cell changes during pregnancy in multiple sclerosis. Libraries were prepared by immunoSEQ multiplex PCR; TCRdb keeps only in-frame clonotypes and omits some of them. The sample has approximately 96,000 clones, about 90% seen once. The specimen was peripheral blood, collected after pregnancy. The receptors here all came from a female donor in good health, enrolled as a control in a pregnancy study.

CDR3 sequence: CASREEVDTEAFF. In DNA, the CDR3 is TGTGCCAGCAGGGAGGAGGTAGACACTGAAGCTTTCTTT. The chain has TRBV2 and TRBJ1-1; unclear D gene. The CDR3 consists of 13 residues. Germline lookup yields CDR1 SNHLY and CDR2 FYNNEI. Deletions cut 6 bases from V and 3 bases from J, with 11 bases between.

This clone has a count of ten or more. This CDR3 reads CASSLGSLPSDGYTF. CDR3 in DNA: TGCGCCAGCAGCTTGGGTAGCCTCCCCTCAGATGGCTACACCTTC. The rearrangement joins TRBV5-1 to TRBJ1-2, with D unclear. V lost 0 bases to trimming and J lost 6 bases, with 15 bases between them. This CDR3 spans 15 amino acids. CDR1 and CDR2 (germline): SGHRS, YFSETQ.

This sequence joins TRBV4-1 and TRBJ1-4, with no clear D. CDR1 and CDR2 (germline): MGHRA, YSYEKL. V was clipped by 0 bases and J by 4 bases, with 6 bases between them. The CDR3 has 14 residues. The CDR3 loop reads CASSQDVLNEKLFF. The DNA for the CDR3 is TGCGCCAGCAGCCAAGACGTCCTTAATGAAAAACTGTTTTTT.

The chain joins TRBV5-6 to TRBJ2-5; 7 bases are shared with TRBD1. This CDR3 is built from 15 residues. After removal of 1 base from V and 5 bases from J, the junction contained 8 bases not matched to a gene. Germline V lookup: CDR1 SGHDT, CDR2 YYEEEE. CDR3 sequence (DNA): TGTGCCAGCAGCTTGTCGGGCAGGGGGTTTGAGACCCAGTACTTC. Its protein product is CASSLSGRGFETQYF.

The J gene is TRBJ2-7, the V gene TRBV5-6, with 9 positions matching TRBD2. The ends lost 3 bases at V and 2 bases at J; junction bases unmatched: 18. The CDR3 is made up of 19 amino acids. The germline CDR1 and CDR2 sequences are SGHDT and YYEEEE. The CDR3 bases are TGTGCCAGCAGCTCATTACCCGGGACAGACCCTAGCGGGGCCTACGAGCAGTACTTC. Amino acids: CASSSLPGTDPSGAYEQYF.

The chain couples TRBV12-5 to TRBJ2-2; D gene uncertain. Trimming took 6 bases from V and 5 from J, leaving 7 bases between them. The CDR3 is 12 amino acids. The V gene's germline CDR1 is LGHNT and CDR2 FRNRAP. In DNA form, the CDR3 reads TGTGCTAGTGGCCCAAATACCGGGGAGCTGTTTTTT. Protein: CASGPNTGELFF.

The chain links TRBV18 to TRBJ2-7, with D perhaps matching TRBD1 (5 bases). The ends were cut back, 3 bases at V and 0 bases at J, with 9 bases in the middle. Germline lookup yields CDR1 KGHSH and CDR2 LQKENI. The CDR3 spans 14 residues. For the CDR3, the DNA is TGTGCCAGCTCACCCGAACAGGTCTCCTACGAGCAGTACTTC. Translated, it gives CASSPEQVSYEQYF.

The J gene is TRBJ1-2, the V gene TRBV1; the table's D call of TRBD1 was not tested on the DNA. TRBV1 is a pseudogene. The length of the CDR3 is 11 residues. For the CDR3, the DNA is TGCACCAGCAGACAGGGGTATGGCTACACCTTC. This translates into CTSRQGYGYTF.

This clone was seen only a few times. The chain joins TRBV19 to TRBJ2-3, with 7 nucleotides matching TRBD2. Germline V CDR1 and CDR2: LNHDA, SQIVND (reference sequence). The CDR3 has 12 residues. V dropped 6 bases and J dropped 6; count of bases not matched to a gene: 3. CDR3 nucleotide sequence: TGTGCCAGTAGGCTTAGCGGGGATACGCAGTATTTT. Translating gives CASRLSGDTQYF.

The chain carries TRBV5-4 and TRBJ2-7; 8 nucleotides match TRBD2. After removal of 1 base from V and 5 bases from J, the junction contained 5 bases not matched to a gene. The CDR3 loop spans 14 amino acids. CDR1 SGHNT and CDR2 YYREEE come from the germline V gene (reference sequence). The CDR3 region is CASSLPSGSNEQYF. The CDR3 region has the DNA TGTGCCAGCAGCTTGCCTAGCGGGTCAAACGAGCAGTACTTC.

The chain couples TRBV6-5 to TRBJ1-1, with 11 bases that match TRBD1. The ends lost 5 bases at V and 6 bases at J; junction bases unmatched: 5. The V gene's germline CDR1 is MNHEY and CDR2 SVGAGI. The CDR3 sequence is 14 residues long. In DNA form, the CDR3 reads TGTGCCAGCAGTCCCGGACAGGGGGCTTCTGAAGCTTTCTTT. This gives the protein CASSPGQGASEAFF.

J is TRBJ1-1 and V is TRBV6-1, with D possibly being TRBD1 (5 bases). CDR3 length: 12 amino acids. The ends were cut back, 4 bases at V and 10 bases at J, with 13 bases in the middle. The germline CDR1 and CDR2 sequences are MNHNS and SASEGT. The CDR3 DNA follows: TGTGCCAGCAGTGCAACTGGGGGGGGAGCTTTCTTT. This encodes CASSATGGGAFF.

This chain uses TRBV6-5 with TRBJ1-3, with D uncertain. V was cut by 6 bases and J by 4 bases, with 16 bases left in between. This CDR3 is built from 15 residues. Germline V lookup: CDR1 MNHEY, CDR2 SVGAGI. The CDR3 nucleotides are TGTGCCAGCAGGCCGGCGTCAACGGGAGGAAACACCATATATTTT. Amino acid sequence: CASRPASTGGNTIYF.